A single sample gave rise to the 28 T cell receptor beta chains below, sequenced in a study of shared clonotypes between healthy human individuals. Naive CD8 cells were CD45RO-negative, positively selected for CCR7, excluding terminally differentiated effector memory CD45RA+ cells. Clones were read by immunoSEQ multiplex PCR, and TCRdb kept only the in-frame ones, dropping some. The sample lists about 2.2 million clones, 80% to 95% occurring once. The specimen sequenced was naive CD8+ T cells from PBMCs. The receptors derive from a man between 18 and 29 years old in good health. Some clones in this sample may be carry-over from other donors' samples.

This rearrangement joins TRBV19 to TRBJ1-2; D is perhaps TRBD1 (6 bases). Germline assignment: CDR1 LNHDA and CDR2 SQIVND (reference sequence). The CDR3 runs 12 residues. V was trimmed by 6 bases and J by 2 bases, leaving 7 bases between them. The CDR3 sequence is CASRDRNYGYTF. In DNA form, the CDR3 reads TGTGCCAGTAGAGACAGGAACTATGGCTACACCTTC.

On this clone itself: Other DNA sequences in the sample encode the same CDR3. The chain couples TRBV27 to TRBJ1-1; D call uncertain. The germline V and J ends were trimmed by 7 bases and 1 base, with 10 bases remaining between them. Germline V gene sequence: CDR1 MNHEY, CDR2 SMNVEV (reference sequence). The CDR3 loop spans 13 amino acids. The CDR3 loop reads CASTPAGNTEAFF. CDR3 sequence (DNA): TGTGCCAGCACCCCAGCGGGGAACACTGAAGCTTTCTTT.

The gene calls are TRBV4-2 and TRBJ2-3; D is perhaps TRBD2 (6 bases). CDR1 LGHNA and CDR2 YNFKEQ come from the germline V gene. V was trimmed by 0 bases and J by 2 bases, leaving 12 bases between them. The CDR3 consists of 16 residues. The CDR3 nucleotides read TGTGCCAGCAGCCAAGATGGGGCTAGCGACACAGATACGCAGTATTTT. Translation: CASSQDGASDTDTQYF.

The rearrangement uses TRBV6-5 and TRBJ1-2; D is unresolved. CDR3 length: 14 amino acids. Germline assignment: CDR1 MNHEY and CDR2 SVGAGI. Trimming took off 0 bases at V and 6 bases at J, with 11 bases between the two ends. The CDR3 bases are TGTGCCAGCAGTTACTCGGGCCCGCTTAATGGCTACACCTTC. This encodes CASSYSGPLNGYTF.

The chain has TRBV2 and TRBJ2-1, with 10 bases aligning to TRBD1. The CDR3 extends over 15 amino acids. Looked up from germline, CDR1 is SNHLY and CDR2 is FYNNEI. V shed 6 bases and J 3 bases; nucleotides not matched to a gene: 5. The CDR3 coding sequence is TGTGCCAGCAGGGAGACAGGGGGCTTCTACAATGAGCAGTTCTTC. Its translation is CASRETGGFYNEQFF. Using reference TRBV2 and TRBJ2-1 for the parts outside the CDR3, the full variable domain is EPEVTQTPSHQVTQMGQEVILRCVPISNHLYFYWYRQILGQKVEFLVSFYNNEISEKSEIFDDQFSVERPDGSNFTLKIRSTKLEDSAMYFCASRETGGFYNEQFFGPGTRLTVL.

Concerning this clone itself: The same CDR3 also results from other DNA sequences found in this sample. The gene calls are TRBV10-3 and TRBJ2-1; D remains unclear. The CDR3 runs 11 residues. The V gene's germline CDR1 is ENHRY and CDR2 SYGVKD. Between the trimmed V and J ends, which lost 6 bases and 5 bases, there was a span of 5 bases. The CDR3 sequence is CAISENNEQFF. For the CDR3, the DNA is TGTGCCATCAGCGAAAACAATGAGCAGTTCTTC.

The V call is TRBV7-9, the J call TRBJ2-3, with 8 nucleotides matching TRBD1. CDR1 and CDR2 from the germline V gene are SEHNR and FQNEAQ (reference sequence). CDR3 length equals 15 residues. V lost 3 bases and J lost 5; bases outside the gene matches: 7. CDR3 nucleotide sequence: TGTGCCAGCAGCTTTTTGACAGGGGCTGGAGATACGCAGTATTTT. The encoded protein is CASSFLTGAGDTQYF.

In DNA form, the CDR3 reads TGTGCCAGCAGTGAATTAGGGGGTTACGAGCAGTACTTC. Amino acid sequence: CASSELGGYEQYF. The J gene is TRBJ2-7, the V gene TRBV25-1; maybe TRBD1 (6 bases). The length of the CDR3 is 13 residues. Germline V lookup: CDR1 MGHDK, CDR2 SYGVNS. The V and J ends lost 1 base and 4 bases respectively, with 8 bases between them.

The table lists this clone with a count of one. This chain joins TRBV27 and TRBJ2-3, with D possibly being TRBD2 (5 bases). The CDR3 covers 19 residues. Germline V gives CDR1 MNHEY, CDR2 SMNVEV (reference sequence). Trimming left V 2 bases short and J 0 bases short, with 21 bases between. CDR3 in DNA: TGTGCCAGCAGTTTACAAGTTCAGAGGGCCGGTGCTAGCACAGATACGCAGTATTTT. Encoded protein: CASSLQVQRAGASTDTQYF.

The J gene is TRBJ2-5, the V gene TRBV13; no firm D call. The length of the CDR3 is 15 residues. Germline V gene data show CDR1 as PRHDT and CDR2 as FYEKMQ (reference sequence). Trimming shortened V by 4 bases and J by 2 bases, and 14 bases separated the two germline ends. The CDR3 loop reads CASSSRVPRQETQYF. For the CDR3, the DNA is TGTGCCAGCAGCTCCCGGGTCCCAAGACAAGAGACCCAGTACTTC. Drawing the rest from reference TRBV13 and TRBJ2-5, the complete variable domain is AAGVIQSPRHLIKEKRETATLKCYPIPRHDTVYWYQQGPGQDPQFLISFYEKMQSDKGSIPDRFSAQQFSDYHSELNMSSLELGDSALYFCASSSRVPRQETQYFGPGTRLLVL.

The J gene is TRBJ1-1, the V gene TRBV4-1; D is unresolved. Germline assignment: CDR1 MGHRA and CDR2 YSYEKL. V was cut by 1 base and J by 12 bases, with 9 bases left in between. The CDR3 is made up of 11 amino acids. The DNA for the CDR3 is TGCGCCAGCAGCCAAGGGACCATGTCTTTCTTT. Its translation is CASSQGTMSFF.

The rearrangement uses TRBV29-1 and TRBJ2-7; D unresolved. This CDR3 has 12 amino acids. V gave up 2 bases and J gave up 2 bases, with 7 bases separating them. Germline lookup yields CDR1 SQVTM and CDR2 ANQGSEA. The CDR3 bases are TGCAGCGTTGAACTAGTCCCCTACGAGCAGTACTTC. Amino acid sequence: CSVELVPYEQYF.

To note about this clone: The same CDR3 arises from other DNA sequences in this sample as well. The rearrangement uses TRBV28 and TRBJ2-7; D is unclear. Germline assignment: CDR1 MDHEN and CDR2 SYDVKM. The CDR3 is made up of 12 amino acids. V lost 6 bases, J lost 3 bases, and 9 bases lay in between. The CDR3 region has the DNA TGTGCCAGCAGCCCCACAAACTACGAGCAGTACTTC. Translated: CASSPTNYEQYF. The complete variable domain, with remaining parts taken from reference TRBV28 and TRBJ2-7, reads DVKVTQSSRYLVKRTGEKVFLECVQDMDHENMFWYRQDPGLGLRLIYFSYDVKMKEKGDIPEGYSVSREKKERFSLILESASTNQTSMYLCASSPTNYEQYFGPGTRLTVT.

V usage is TRBV20-1 and J usage is TRBJ1-1; no reliable D call. Germline assignment: CDR1 DFQATT and CDR2 SNEGSKA (reference sequence). The CDR3 spans 11 residues. V dropped 0 bases and J dropped 8 bases, with 7 bases sitting between them. This chain's CDR3 is CSARDANEAFF. CDR3 nucleotide sequence: TGCAGTGCTAGAGATGCGAACGAAGCTTTCTTT.

The rearrangement uses TRBV5-1 and TRBJ2-3, with D possibly matching TRBD2 (5 bases). CDR3 size: 17 residues. V was clipped by 0 bases and J by 0 bases, with 14 bases between them. CDR1 is SGHRS, CDR2 YFSETQ, per germline. The CDR3 sequence is CASSLAGVAASTDTQYF. CDR3 DNA sequence: TGCGCCAGCAGCTTGGCCGGGGTAGCAGCTAGCACAGATACGCAGTATTTT.

This clone has only one observation. The rearrangement joins TRBV9 to TRBJ2-1, with TRBD2 matching over 7 bases. The CDR3 is 17 amino acids. With 2 bases clipped from V and 1 base from J, the junction kept 9 bases outside the gene matches. CDR1 is SGDLS, CDR2 YYNGEE, per germline. DNA of the CDR3: TGTGCCAGCAGCGTGGCAAGACTAGCCAGATCCTACAATGAGCAGTTCTTC. It translates to CASSVARLARSYNEQFF.

V gene TRBV15 combines with J gene TRBJ1-6, with TRBD1 as a possible D gene (5 bases). CDR1 LNHNV and CDR2 YYDKDF come from the germline V gene (reference sequence). The CDR3 spans 15 residues. Trimming left V 5 bases short and J 6 bases short, with 14 bases between. The CDR3 sequence is CATSAQRDANSPLHF. CDR3 in DNA: TGTGCCACCAGCGCACAACGGGACGCTAATTCACCCCTCCACTTT. Using reference TRBV15 and TRBJ1-6 for the parts outside the CDR3, the full variable domain is DAMVIQNPRYQVTQFGKPVTLSCSQTLNHNVMYWYQQKSSQAPKLLFHYYDKDFNNEADTPDNFQSRRPNTSFCFLDIRSPGLGDTAMYLCATSAQRDANSPLHFGNGTRLTVT.

The gene calls are TRBV10-1 and TRBJ2-7; D perhaps matches TRBD2 (5 bases). With 6 bases removed from V and 7 bases from J, the gap between germline ends came to 16 bases. Germline V gene sequence: CDR1 WNHNN, CDR2 SYGVQD (reference sequence). This CDR3 is built from 13 residues. CDR3 nucleotides: TGCGCCAGCAGCGTCGGGAATCAAAGGGAGCAGTACTTC. Translated: CASSVGNQREQYF.

J is TRBJ1-5 and V is TRBV4-1, with 7 bases that match TRBD1. Germline V gives CDR1 MGHRA, CDR2 YSYEKL. J gave up 2 bases and V 2 bases, and 12 bases lay outside the gene matches. The CDR3 covers 18 residues. In DNA, the CDR3 is TGCGCCAGCAGCCAATGGCCCATACAGGGGATGGGCAATCAGCCCCAGCATTTT. Translating it yields CASSQWPIQGMGNQPQHF.

This CDR3 is CASSVAGGVLSNEQYF. Here the CDR3 DNA reads TGTGCCAGCAGCGTAGCTGGGGGGGTTCTATCCAACGAGCAGTACTTC. V and J are TRBV9 and TRBJ2-7; 7 positions match TRBD2. The V gene end was trimmed by 0 bases and the J gene end by 5 bases; junction bases not matched to a gene: 11. This CDR3 is 16 amino acids long. The V gene's germline CDR1 is SGDLS and CDR2 YYNGEE.

This sequence joins TRBV6-1 and TRBJ1-2, with D perhaps TRBD1 (6 bases). Trimming cost V 1 base and J 7 bases, with 16 bases left between them. CDR3 length: 15 amino acids. Germline V gene lookup returns CDR1 MNHNS and CDR2 SASEGT. In DNA, the CDR3 is TGTGCCAGCAGTGAAGATAGGACAGCCAACAGTGGCTACACCTTC. Translated: CASSEDRTANSGYTF.

This rearrangement joins TRBV28 to TRBJ2-7, with TRBD1 matching over 8 bases. The CDR3 extends over 13 amino acids. The germline CDR1 and CDR2 sequences are MDHEN and SYDVKM. With 6 bases clipped from V and 5 bases from J, the junction kept 6 bases outside the gene matches. The CDR3 region has the DNA TGTGCCAGCAGAGGCAGGGGGCGCGACGAGCAGTACTTC. This gives the protein CASRGRGRDEQYF.

This chain connects TRBV7-8 to TRBJ2-2; 10 bases align to TRBD2. Germline CDR1 reads SGHVS; CDR2 reads FQNEAQ. The CDR3 consists of 16 residues. Trimming removed 6 bases from V and 5 bases from J; junction bases left unmatched: 9. CDR3 DNA sequence: TGTGCCAGCAGGGAGGCTGTGACTAGCGGGACCGGGGAGCTGTTTTTT. Translation: CASREAVTSGTGELFF.

The chain has TRBV6-5 and TRBJ1-2; no clear D. The V gene's germline CDR1 is MNHEY and CDR2 SVGAGI. The CDR3 loop spans 14 amino acids. Deletions cut 2 bases from V and 0 bases from J, with 7 bases between. The CDR3 loop reads CASSYRTPNYGYTF. In DNA, the CDR3 is TGTGCCAGCAGTTACAGGACCCCTAACTATGGCTACACCTTC.

The rearrangement links TRBV29-1 to TRBJ1-2; 10 bases map to TRBD1. The CDR3 has 14 amino acids. The germline V gene encodes CDR1 SQVTM and CDR2 ANQGSEA. Trimming at V came to 6 bases and at J to 5 bases, leaving 9 bases not matched to a gene. CDR3: CSVRGQGPGYGYTF. As DNA, the CDR3 is TGCAGCGTCCGGGGACAGGGGCCGGGGTATGGCTACACCTTC.

The V and J genes are TRBV2 and TRBJ2-4; weak D call: TRBD2 (5 bases). The CDR3 is 14 residues long. From germline, CDR1 is SNHLY and CDR2 FYNNEI. V was clipped by 11 bases and J by 2 bases, with 16 bases between them. As DNA, the CDR3 is TGTGCCGTCCGGGGAGAATGGACCAAAAACATTCAGTACTTC. Protein sequence: CAVRGEWTKNIQYF.

In the case of this clone: Other nucleotide sequences in the sample specify the same CDR3. The J gene is TRBJ2-7, the V gene TRBV30; tentative D call: TRBD2 (7 bases). V lost 2 bases and J 0 bases, leaving 11 bases between the germline ends. Germline V gene data show CDR1 as GTSNPN and CDR2 as SVGIG (reference sequence). The CDR3 spans 14 residues. This CDR3 reads CAWSRGGYSYEQYF. In nucleotides, the CDR3 is TGTGCCTGGAGTAGGGGGGGTTACTCCTACGAGCAGTACTTC.

This chain uses TRBV28 with TRBJ1-1; D not resolved. The V end was cut by 2 bases, the J end by 6 bases, with 16 bases between. This CDR3 has 15 residues. Looked up from germline, CDR1 is MDHEN and CDR2 is SYDVKM. The CDR3 DNA reads as TGTGCCAGCAGTTTAGGTATTTCGGTCCGAGCTGAAGCTTTCTTT. Its protein product is CASSLGISVRAEAFF.